A single sample is the source of the 3 T cell receptor beta chains below, sequenced in a study of a mutant IDH1 vaccine in newly diagnosed glioma. Produced via immunoSEQ multiplex PCR; TCRdb's table is partial and in-frame only. The table lists roughly 48,000 clones, roughly 91% of them singletons. Their recognized antigens are unknown. Time point in this sample: week 11, during vaccination. Doses of 300 ug of mutant IDH1 20-mer peptide were given with topical imiquimod. The specimen comprised PBMCs, sampled from a glioma patient whose treatment included an IDH1 peptide vaccine. These TCRs come from a man aged 50-59 years with glioma.

The chain joins TRBV4-3 to TRBJ1-3; D not certain. The CDR3 covers 15 residues. Looked up from germline, CDR1 is LGHNA and CDR2 is YSLEER. The ends were cut back, 3 bases at V and 0 bases at J, with 9 bases in the middle. CDR3 nucleotide sequence: TGCGCCAGCAGCCAGTACGGGGACTCTGGAAACACCATATATTTT. It specifies CASSQYGDSGNTIYF.

The J gene is TRBJ2-4, the V gene TRBV9; 9 bases line up with TRBD1. The length of the CDR3 is 16 residues. Germline CDR1 and CDR2: SGDLS and YYNGEE. The V gene end was trimmed by 5 bases and the J gene end by 6 bases; junction bases not matched to a gene: 12. The CDR3 sequence: CASSPTTGGQGNIQYF. CDR3 DNA: TGTGCCAGCAGTCCTACCACAGGGGGCCAGGGAAACATTCAGTACTTC.

This clone showed up just once. V usage is TRBV10-1 and J usage is TRBJ2-7, with 9 positions matching TRBD2. Looked up from germline, CDR1 is WNHNN and CDR2 is SYGVQD (reference sequence). This CDR3 is built from 14 residues. J was trimmed by 5 bases and V by 3 bases; bases with no gene match: 5. CDR3 region: CASSEVAGDHEQYF. As DNA, the CDR3 is TGCGCCAGCAGTGAAGTAGCGGGAGATCACGAGCAGTACTTC.